Here is one T cell receptor beta chain with its context. Its matching antigen is unknown. The data were obtained in a study of T cell responses to AZD1222 COVID-19 vaccine. TCRdb's table, derived via immunoSEQ multiplex PCR, lists solely in-frame clones and lacks some. The sample holds about 130,000 clones, approximately 91% seen once. Study-wide results and limits: Spike was spanned by vaccine-associated CD4 TCRs, with dominance at 160-218 and 743-854. Reportedly, close to half of spike-specific TCRs are directed against unmutated variant regions.

This sequence originates from an adult who received the AZD1222 COVID-19 vaccine. The input for sequencing was peripheral blood, taken 28 days after the second AZD1222 dose.

The CDR3 is CACIRKGAGRAEAFF. CDR3 nucleotides: TGTGCCTGCATCAGAAAGGGGGCAGGGAGAGCTGAAGCTTTCTTT. The J gene is TRBJ1-1, the V gene TRBV30; 7 nucleotides agree with TRBD1. This CDR3 comprises 15 residues. The ends lost 6 bases at V and 6 bases at J; junction bases unmatched: 16. In germline, CDR1 is GTSNPN, CDR2 SVGIG (reference sequence).